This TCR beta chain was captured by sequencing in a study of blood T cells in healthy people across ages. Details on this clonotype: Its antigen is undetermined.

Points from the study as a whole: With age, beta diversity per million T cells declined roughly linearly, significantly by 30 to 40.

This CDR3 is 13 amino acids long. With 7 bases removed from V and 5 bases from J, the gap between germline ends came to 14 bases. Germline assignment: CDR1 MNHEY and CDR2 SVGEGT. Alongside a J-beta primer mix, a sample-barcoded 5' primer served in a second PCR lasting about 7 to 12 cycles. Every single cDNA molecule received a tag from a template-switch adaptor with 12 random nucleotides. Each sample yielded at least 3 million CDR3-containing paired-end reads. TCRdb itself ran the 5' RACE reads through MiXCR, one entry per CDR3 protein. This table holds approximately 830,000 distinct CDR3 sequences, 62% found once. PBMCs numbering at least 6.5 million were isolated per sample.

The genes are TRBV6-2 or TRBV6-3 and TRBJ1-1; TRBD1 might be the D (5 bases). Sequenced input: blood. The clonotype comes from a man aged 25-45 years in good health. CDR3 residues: CASKNQGGTEAFF. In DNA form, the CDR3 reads TGTGCCAGCAAGAATCAGGGTGGGACTGAAGCTTTCTTT.